The source of this TCR beta chain is a study of cytomegalovirus exposure and HLA in healthy donors. Study-level results: A classifier reportedly called cytomegalovirus status with high sensitivity and specificity. Cytomegalovirus-associated status was assigned to roughly 160 TCR beta chains.

Concerning this clone: Its antigen remains unknown.

Donors were drawn from the approximately 120-subject validation cohort, separate from the roughly 700-subject first cohort. Germline loops: CDR1 SGHNT, CDR2 YYREEE (reference sequence). CDR3 length: 17 amino acids. J gave up 0 bases and V 0 bases, and 5 bases lay outside the gene matches. Clones were read by immunoSEQ multiplex PCR, and TCRdb kept only the in-frame ones, dropping some. The sample has about 73,000 clones, 90% to 95% seen once. The specimen was PBMCs. The chain recombines TRBV5-4 with TRBJ2-2, with TRBD1 matching 7 bases. This receptor was obtained from a man younger than 35 in good health and CMV-seronegative. CDR3 region: CASSLDRGNANTGELFF. In DNA form, the CDR3 reads TGTGCCAGCAGCTTGGACAGGGGCAACGCGAACACCGGGGAGCTGTTTTTT.